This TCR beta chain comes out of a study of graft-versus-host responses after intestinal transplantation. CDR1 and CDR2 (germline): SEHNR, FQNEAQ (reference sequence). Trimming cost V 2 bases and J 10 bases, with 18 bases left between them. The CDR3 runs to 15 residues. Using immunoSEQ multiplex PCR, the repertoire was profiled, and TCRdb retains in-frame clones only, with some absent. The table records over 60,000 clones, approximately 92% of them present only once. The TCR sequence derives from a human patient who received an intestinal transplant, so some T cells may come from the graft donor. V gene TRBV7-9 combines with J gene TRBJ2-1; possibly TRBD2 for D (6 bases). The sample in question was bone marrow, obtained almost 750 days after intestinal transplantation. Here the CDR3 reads CASSLLSGGRREQFF. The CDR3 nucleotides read TGTGCCAGCAGCTTATTGTCCGGGGGACGTAGAGAGCAGTTCTTC.